This T cell receptor (beta chain) was obtained from a study of T cell responses to AZD1222 COVID-19 vaccine. Study observations and caveats: With dominance at 160-218 and 743-854, vaccine-associated CD4 TCRs spanned spike.

As regards this clone: Its specificity is unknown.

Germline V gives CDR1 KGHSH, CDR2 LQKENI. The CDR3 sequence is 17 residues long. Unmatched junction bases numbered 13, after V lost 4 bases and J lost 2 bases. The assay was immunoSEQ multiplex PCR, and TCRdb's table has in-frame clones only and misses some. The table lists 130,000 to 150,000 clones, 89% of them singletons. The source was peripheral blood, collected on day 0 of AZD1222 vaccination. The V gene is TRBV18, the J gene TRBJ2-5, with 7 bases matching TRBD2. The TCR was taken from an adult in good health. CDR3 coding DNA: TGTGCCAGCTCACTCACTCTTGGAACAGCGGGGCAAGAGACCCAGTACTTC. Translated, it gives CASSLTLGTAGQETQYF.